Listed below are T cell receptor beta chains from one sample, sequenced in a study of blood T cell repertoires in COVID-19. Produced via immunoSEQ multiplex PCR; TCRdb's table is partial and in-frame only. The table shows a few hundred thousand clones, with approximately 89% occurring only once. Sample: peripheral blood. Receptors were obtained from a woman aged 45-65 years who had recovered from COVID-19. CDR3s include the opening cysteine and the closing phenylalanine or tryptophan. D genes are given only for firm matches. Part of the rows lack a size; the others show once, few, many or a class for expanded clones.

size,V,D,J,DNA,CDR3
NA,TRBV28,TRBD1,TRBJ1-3,TGTGCCAGCAGTCTTTGGGACAGGCTGACTGGAAACACCATATATTTT,CASSLWDRLTGNTIYF
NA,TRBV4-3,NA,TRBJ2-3,TGCGCCAGCAGCCAAGATCAGAATCGACTCACAGATACGCAGTATTTT,CASSQDQNRLTDTQYF
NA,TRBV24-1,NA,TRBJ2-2,TGTGCCACCAGTGACCAATACACCGGGGAGCTGTTTTTT,CATSDQYTGELFF
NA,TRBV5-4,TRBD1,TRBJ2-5,TGTGCCAGCAGCTGGGGATTGAACAGGGGGCTTGAGACCCAGTACTTC,CASSWGLNRGLETQYF
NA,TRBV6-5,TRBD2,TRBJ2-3,TGTGCCAGCAGTTACTCGGGGGGGGTGCCGGCAGATACGCAGTATTTT,CASSYSGGVPADTQYF
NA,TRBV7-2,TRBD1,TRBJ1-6,TGTGCCAGCAGCTCGCCACCCGGGACAGGGAATTCACCCCTCCACTTT,CASSSPPGTGNSPLHF
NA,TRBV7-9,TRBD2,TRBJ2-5,TGTGCCAGCAGCTTAGGTCGGACTAGCGGGGGGGCAGAGACCCAGTACTTC,CASSLGRTSGGAETQYF
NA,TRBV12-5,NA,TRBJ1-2,TGTGCTAGTGGTTCCGGGAGTGGCTACACCTTC,CASGSGSGYTF
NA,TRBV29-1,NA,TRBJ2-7,TGCAGCGTTACCCAACTTTACGGGTACGAGCAGTACTTC,CSVTQLYGYEQYF
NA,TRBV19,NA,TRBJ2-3,TGTGCCAGTAGTATCGCGGACAACACAGATACGCAGTATTTT,CASSIADNTDTQYF
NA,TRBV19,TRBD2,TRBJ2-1,TGTGCCAGTAGTATAACTAGCGGCCCCTACAATGAGCAGTTCTTC,CASSITSGPYNEQFF
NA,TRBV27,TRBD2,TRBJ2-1,TGTGCCAGCAGTCGGACTAGCGGTTTCAATGAGCAGTTCTTC,CASSRTSGFNEQFF
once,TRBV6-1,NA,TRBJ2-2,TGTGCCAGCAGTGAGGCGGCTGGAGGGGTGAATTTTGCCGGGGAGCTGTTTTTT,CASSEAAGGVNFAGELFF
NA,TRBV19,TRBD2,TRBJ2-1,TGTGCCAGTAGTATAGGCCCCCCCCTAGCGGGAGGAGTCAATGAGCAGTTCTTC,CASSIGPPLAGGVNEQFF
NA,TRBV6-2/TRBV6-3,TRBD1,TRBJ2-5,TGTGCCAGCCGCCGCGGGACAGGGGGCGATTTTGCCCAAGAGACCCAGTACTTC,CASRRGTGGDFAQETQYF
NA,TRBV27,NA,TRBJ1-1,TGTGCCAGCAGTTTATTGTCAGGGCCAAGGGGGACTGAAGCTTTCTTT,CASSLLSGPRGTEAFF
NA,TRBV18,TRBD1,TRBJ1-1,TGTGCCAGCTCACCAGGACAGGGGAACACTGAAGCTTTCTTT,CASSPGQGNTEAFF
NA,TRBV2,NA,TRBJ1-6,TGTGCCAGCAGCCGGAGCTCCTATAATTCACCCCTCCACTTT,CASSRSSYNSPLHF
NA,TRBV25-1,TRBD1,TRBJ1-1,TGTGCCAGCAGTGGGGGACAGGAAGCTTTCTTT,CASSGGQEAFF
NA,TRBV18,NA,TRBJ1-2,TGTGCCAGCTCACAACAGGGAATATCGGGCTATGGCTACACCTTC,CASSQQGISGYGYTF
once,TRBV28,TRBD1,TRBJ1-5,TGTGCCAGCAGTTTACTGTACAGGGGGCGCGGGATTCAGCCCCAGCATTTT,CASSLLYRGRGIQPQHF
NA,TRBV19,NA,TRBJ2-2,TGTGCCAGTAGTACTGACACTGGACAGGGGGAGCTGTTTTTT,CASSTDTGQGELFF
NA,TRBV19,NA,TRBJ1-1,TGTGCCAGTAGTATGCAGGTGAACACTGAAGCTTTCTTT,CASSMQVNTEAFF
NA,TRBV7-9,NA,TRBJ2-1,TGTGCCAGCAGCTTACTAGCGACCTACAATGAGCAGTTCTTC,CASSLLATYNEQFF
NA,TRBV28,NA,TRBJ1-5,TGTGCCAGCAGTTTAGGACAGAACAATCAGCCCCAGCATTTT,CASSLGQNNQPQHF
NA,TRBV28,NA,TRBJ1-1,TGTGCCAGCAGTTTAAACGGAGAGGGCACTGAAGCTTTCTTT,CASSLNGEGTEAFF
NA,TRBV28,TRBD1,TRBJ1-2,TGTGCCAGCAGTCCGCCCAGGACAGGGGTGGTCTATGGCTACACCTTC,CASSPPRTGVVYGYTF
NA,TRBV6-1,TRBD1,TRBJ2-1,TGTGCCAGCAGTGAGGCTCTCGGACAGGGGCTTTACAATGAGCAGTTCTTC,CASSEALGQGLYNEQFF
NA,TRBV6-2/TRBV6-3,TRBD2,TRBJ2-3,TGTGCCAGCAGTTACGGACTAGCGGGAGGTTCGGATACGCAGTATTTT,CASSYGLAGGSDTQYF
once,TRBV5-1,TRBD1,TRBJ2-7,TGCGCCAGCAGCTTAACTTTAGGGGGCGGCTACGAGCAGTATTTC,CASSLTLGGGYEQYF
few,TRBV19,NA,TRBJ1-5,TGTGCCAGTAGTATCACAGGTAGCAATCAGCCCCAGCATTTT,CASSITGSNQPQHF
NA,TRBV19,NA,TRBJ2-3,TGTGCCAGTAGTATCGGGGACTCGGGCACAGATACGCAGTATTTT,CASSIGDSGTDTQYF
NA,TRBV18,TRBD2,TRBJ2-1,TGTGCCAGCTCACCCAGGACTAGCCTCTCCTACAATGAGCAGTTCTTC,CASSPRTSLSYNEQFF
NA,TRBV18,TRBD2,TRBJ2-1,TGTGCCAGCTCACCCTGGACTAGCGGCTACAATGAGCAGTTCTTC,CASSPWTSGYNEQFF
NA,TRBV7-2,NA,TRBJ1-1,TGTGCCAGCAGCTCGGACACGAGCGCTTTCTTT,CASSSDTSAFF
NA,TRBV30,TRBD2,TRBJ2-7,TGTGCCTGGAGCGCCTCGAGGGGGCTAGCGGGAGGATCCGAGCAGTACTTC,CAWSASRGLAGGSEQYF
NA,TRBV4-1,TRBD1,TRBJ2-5,TGCGCCAGCAGCAGGGGAATCGGGACAGGGCTAGAGACCCAGTACTTC,CASSRGIGTGLETQYF
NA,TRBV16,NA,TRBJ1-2,TGTGCCAGCAGCCAAGGGAGCGGCCGGAGTCTTTATGGCTACACCTTC,CASSQGSGRSLYGYTF
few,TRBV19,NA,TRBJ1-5,TGTGCCAGTAGTAAACAGGGCTCTCAGCCCCAGCATTTT,CASSKQGSQPQHF
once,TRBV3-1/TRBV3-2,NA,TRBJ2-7,TGTGCCAGCAGCCAAGATGGTAGCGACCGCTACGAGCAGTACTTC,CASSQDGSDRYEQYF
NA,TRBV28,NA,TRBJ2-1,TGTGCCAGCAGTTTAGGCGGGGGCCAATACAATGAGCAGTTCTTC,CASSLGGGQYNEQFF
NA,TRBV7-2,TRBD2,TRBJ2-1,TGTGCCAGCAGCTTAGATAGCGGGAGGGCTGGTGAGCAGTTCTTC,CASSLDSGRAGEQFF
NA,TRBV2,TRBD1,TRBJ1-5,TGTGCCAGCAGCGACCGGACAGGGGGCAATCAGCCCCAGCATTTT,CASSDRTGGNQPQHF
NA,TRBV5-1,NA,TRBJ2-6,TGCGCCAGCAGCTCCCTCGGGGGCTCTGGGGCCAACGTCCTGACTTTC,CASSSLGGSGANVLTF
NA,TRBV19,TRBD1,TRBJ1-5,TGTGCCAGTAGCCAGACAGGGGGAAGGGGTCAGCCCCAGCATTTT,CASSQTGGRGQPQHF
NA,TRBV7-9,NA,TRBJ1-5,TGTGCCAGCAGCCACGGAGAGCGCAATCAGCCCCAGCATTTT,CASSHGERNQPQHF
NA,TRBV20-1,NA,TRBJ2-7,TGCAGTGTTCGGGACTCTTACGAGCAGTACTTC,CSVRDSYEQYF
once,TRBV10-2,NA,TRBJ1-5,TGCGCCAGCAGTGGGACAGAAAATCAGCCCCAGCATTTT,CASSGTENQPQHF
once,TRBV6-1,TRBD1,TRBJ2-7,TGTGCCAGCAGTGAACAAAGGACAGGCTTCTACGAGCAGTACTTC,CASSEQRTGFYEQYF
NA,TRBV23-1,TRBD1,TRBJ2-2,TGCGCCAGCAGGACAGGGTTCACCGGGGAGCTGTTTTTT,CASRTGFTGELFF